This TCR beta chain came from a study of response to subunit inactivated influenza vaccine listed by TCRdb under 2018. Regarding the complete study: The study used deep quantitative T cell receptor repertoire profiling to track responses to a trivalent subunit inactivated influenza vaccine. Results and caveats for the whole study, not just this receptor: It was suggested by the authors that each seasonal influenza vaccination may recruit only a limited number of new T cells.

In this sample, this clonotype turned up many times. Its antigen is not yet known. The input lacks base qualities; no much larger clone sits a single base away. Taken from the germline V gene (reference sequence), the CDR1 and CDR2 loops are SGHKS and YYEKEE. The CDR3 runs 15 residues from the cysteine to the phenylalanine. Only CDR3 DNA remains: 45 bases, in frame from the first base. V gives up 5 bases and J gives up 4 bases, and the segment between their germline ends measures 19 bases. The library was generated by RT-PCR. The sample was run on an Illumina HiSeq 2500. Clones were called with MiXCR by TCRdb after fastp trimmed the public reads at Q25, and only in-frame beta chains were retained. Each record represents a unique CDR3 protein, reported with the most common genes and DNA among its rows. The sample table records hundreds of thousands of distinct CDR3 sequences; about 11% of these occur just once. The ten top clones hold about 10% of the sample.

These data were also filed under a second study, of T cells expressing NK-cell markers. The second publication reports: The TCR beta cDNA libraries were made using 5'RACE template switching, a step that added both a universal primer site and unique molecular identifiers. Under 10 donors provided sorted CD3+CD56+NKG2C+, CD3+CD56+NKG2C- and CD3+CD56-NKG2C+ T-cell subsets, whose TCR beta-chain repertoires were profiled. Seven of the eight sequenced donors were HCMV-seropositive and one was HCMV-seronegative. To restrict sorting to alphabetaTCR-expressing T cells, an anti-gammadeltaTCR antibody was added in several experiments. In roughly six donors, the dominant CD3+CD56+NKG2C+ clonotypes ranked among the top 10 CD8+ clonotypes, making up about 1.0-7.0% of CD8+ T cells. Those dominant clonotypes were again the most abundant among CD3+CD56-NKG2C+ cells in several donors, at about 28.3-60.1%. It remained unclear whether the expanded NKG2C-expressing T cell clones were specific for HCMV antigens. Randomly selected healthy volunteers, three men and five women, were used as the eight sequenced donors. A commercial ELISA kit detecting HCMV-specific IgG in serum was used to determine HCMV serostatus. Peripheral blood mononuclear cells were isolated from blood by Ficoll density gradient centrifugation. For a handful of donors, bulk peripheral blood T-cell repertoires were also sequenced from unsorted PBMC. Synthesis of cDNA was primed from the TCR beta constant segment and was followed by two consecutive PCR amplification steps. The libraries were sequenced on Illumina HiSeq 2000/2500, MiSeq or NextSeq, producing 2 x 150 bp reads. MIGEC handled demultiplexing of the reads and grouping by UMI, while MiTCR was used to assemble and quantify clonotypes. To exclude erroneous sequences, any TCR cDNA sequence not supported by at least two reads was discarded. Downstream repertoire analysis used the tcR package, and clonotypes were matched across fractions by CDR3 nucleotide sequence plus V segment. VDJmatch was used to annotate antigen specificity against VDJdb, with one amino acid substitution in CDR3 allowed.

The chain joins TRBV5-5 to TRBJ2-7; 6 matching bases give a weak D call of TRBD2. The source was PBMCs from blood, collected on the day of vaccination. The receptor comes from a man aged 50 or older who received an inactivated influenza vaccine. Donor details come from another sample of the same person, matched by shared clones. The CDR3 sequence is CASSYLWGERYEQYF. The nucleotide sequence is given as TGTGCCAGCAGTTACCTGTGGGGGGAGAGGTACGAGCAGTACTTC.